Following are 32 T cell receptor beta chains from one sample sequenced in a study of memory CD4+ T cells and cytomegalovirus serostatus. The sort gate was single viable CD3+CD4+CD8-CD45RO+ cells for memory CD4+ T cells. Generated by immunoSEQ multiplex PCR, the TCRdb table keeps only in-frame clones and is missing some. The table lists 50,000 or so clones, approximately 79% of them singletons. Sample: memory CD4+ T cells from blood. Receptor source: an adult in good health and CMV-seronegative.

This clone was counted a few times. V and J are TRBV4-1 and TRBJ1-3, with TRBD1 matching 8 bases. CDR1 and CDR2 (germline): MGHRA, YSYEKL. This CDR3 is 21 amino acids long. V was pared by 0 bases and J by 2 bases, with 18 bases of the junction left unmatched. The CDR3 nucleotides are TGCGCCAGCAGCCAAGATGGGGGGGTTGGACAGGGACGGAGCGCTGGAAACACCATATATTTT. It codes for CASSQDGGVGQGRSAGNTIYF.

The chain joins TRBV11-2 to TRBJ2-6, with D perhaps TRBD1 (5 bases). V was cut by 4 bases and J by 2 bases, with 15 bases left in between. Germline V lookup: CDR1 SGHAT, CDR2 FQNNGV. The CDR3 sequence is 17 residues long. The CDR3 sequence: CASSSGAGHPGANVLTF. The CDR3 bases are TGTGCCAGCAGCTCAGGAGCAGGGCACCCTGGGGCCAACGTCCTGACTTTC.

The V and J genes are TRBV6-5 and TRBJ2-1, with TRBD2 matching over 10 bases. Germline V gene sequence: CDR1 MNHEY, CDR2 SVGAGI. The length of the CDR3 is 14 residues. The trim removed 11 bases at V and 4 bases at J, leaving 8 bases unmatched. The CDR3 coding sequence is TGTGCCGTTAAAGGTAGCGGGAGGTACAATGAGCAGTTCTTC. Protein product: CAVKGSGRYNEQFF.

The chain is built from TRBV5-1 and TRBJ2-5; D gene uncertain. Germline V gene sequence: CDR1 SGHRS, CDR2 YFSETQ. The length of the CDR3 is 15 residues. Trimming cost V 4 bases and J 1 base, with 14 bases left between them. The CDR3 DNA sequence: TGCGCCAGCAGCCCCCCTGTAGGTGCCCAAGAGACCCAGTACTTC. Amino acid sequence: CASSPPVGAQETQYF.

The chain couples TRBV15 to TRBJ2-5; possible D gene TRBD2, 6 bases. Trimming removed 5 bases from V and 7 bases from J, with 17 bases in between. Germline CDR1 LNHNV, CDR2 YYDKDF (reference sequence). The CDR3 consists of 14 residues. CDR3 amino acids: CATSGPEGKGTQYF. The DNA of the CDR3 is TGTGCCACCAGCGGCCCGGAGGGGAAGGGGACCCAGTACTTC.

The gene calls are TRBV20-1 and TRBJ1-4, with D uncertain. The CDR3 length is 11 residues. CDR1 DFQATT and CDR2 SNEGSKA come from the germline V gene (reference sequence). The V and J ends lost 4 bases and 10 bases respectively, with 10 bases between them. Written as DNA, the CDR3 is TGCAGTGCTACTTGGGGTGGAAAACTGTTTTTT. Translation: CSATWGGKLFF.

This chain connects TRBV18 to TRBJ1-1, with 7 bases that match TRBD1. With 4 bases clipped from V and 3 bases from J, the junction kept 2 bases outside the gene matches. The length of the CDR3 is 13 residues. Germline V gene lookup returns CDR1 KGHSH and CDR2 LQKENI. The CDR3 is CASSLGQDTEAFF. The CDR3, as DNA: TGTGCCAGCTCACTTGGACAGGACACTGAAGCTTTCTTT.

V and J are TRBV2 and TRBJ1-5; 10 bases match TRBD1. V was clipped by 6 bases and J by 6 bases; unmatched bases: 8. Germline V gene data show CDR1 as SNHLY and CDR2 as FYNNEI. The CDR3 runs to 15 residues. CDR3 nucleotides: TGTGCCAGCAGGCCCGGGACAGGGGACGGTCAGCCCCAGCATTTT. Amino acid sequence: CASRPGTGDGQPQHF.

V and J are TRBV7-9 and TRBJ1-1; TRBD1 matches 9 bases. Germline V CDR1 and CDR2: SEHNR, FQNEAQ (reference sequence). The CDR3 covers 14 residues. Trimming cost V 5 bases and J 3 bases; bases outside gene matches: 4. CDR3 protein: CASSRQGVYTEAFF. CDR3 sequence (DNA): TGTGCCAGCAGCAGACAGGGGGTTTACACTGAAGCTTTCTTT.

This clone was counted between two and nine times. The chain is built from TRBV11-2 and TRBJ2-2; TRBD2 agrees at 9 bases. Germline V CDR1 and CDR2: SGHAT, FQNNGV. The CDR3 extends over 16 amino acids. The ends lost 1 base at V and 7 bases at J; junction bases unmatched: 7. The CDR3 nucleotides read TGTGCCAGCAGCTTAGGGAGCGGGAGGACGGGCGGGGAGCTGTTTTTT. It codes for CASSLGSGRTGGELFF.

V gene TRBV6-6 combines with J gene TRBJ1-1; D perhaps matches TRBD1 (5 bases). The CDR3 is 12 amino acids. Trimming cost V 2 bases and J 8 bases, with 9 bases left between them. Germline V lookup: CDR1 MNHNY, CDR2 SVGAGI (reference sequence). The CDR3 protein is CASSYRQGEAFF. DNA for the CDR3: TGTGCCAGCAGTTACAGGCAGGGAGAAGCTTTCTTT.

The gene calls are TRBV7-8 and TRBJ2-1, with 14 positions matching TRBD2. Germline V lookup: CDR1 SGHVS, CDR2 FQNEAQ. CDR3 length equals 14 residues. After removal of 3 bases from V and 8 bases from J, the junction contained 0 bases not matched to a gene. CDR3 bases: TGTGCCAGCAGCTTGGGACTAGCGGGAGATGAGCAGTTCTTC. The encoded protein is CASSLGLAGDEQFF.

The chain employs TRBV2 and TRBJ1-1; D is uncertain. Germline loops: CDR1 SNHLY, CDR2 FYNNEI. V lost 5 bases to trimming and J lost 6 bases, with 10 bases between them. This CDR3 comprises 12 residues. CDR3 sequence: CASSIDSPEAFF. The CDR3 nucleotides are TGTGCCAGCAGTATAGATAGCCCTGAAGCTTTCTTT. The full variable domain, completed using reference TRBV2 and TRBJ1-1, is EPEVTQTPSHQVTQMGQEVILRCVPISNHLYFYWYRQILGQKVEFLVSFYNNEISEKSEIFDDQFSVERPDGSNFTLKIRSTKLEDSAMYFCASSIDSPEAFFGQGTRLTVV.

V is TRBV28 and J is TRBJ1-2; D ambiguous. CDR3 length equals 12 residues. CDR1 is MDHEN and CDR2 is SYDVKM in the germline V gene. Trimming removed 5 bases from V and 7 bases from J, with 11 bases in between. The CDR3 region is CASSPPSIGYTF. The CDR3 nucleotides are TGTGCCAGCAGTCCCCCCAGCATTGGCTACACCTTC.

This clone was seen a few times. The rearrangement uses TRBV2 and TRBJ2-1; 12 bases are a match to TRBD2. With 4 bases clipped from V and 15 bases from J, the junction kept 19 bases outside the gene matches. Germline CDR1 is SNHLY and CDR2 is FYNNEI. There are 17 residues in the CDR3. CDR3 in DNA: TGTGCCAGCAGTGCGGCTAGCGGGAGGGCCATGGTTCCGAACGGGTTCTTC. This translates into CASSAASGRAMVPNGFF.

This chain uses TRBV19 with TRBJ2-2, with no clear D. Germline V gives CDR1 LNHDA, CDR2 SQIVND (reference sequence). This CDR3 region has 14 residues. The V and J ends lost 2 bases and 4 bases respectively, with 8 bases between them. The CDR3 DNA follows: TGTGCCAGTAGTATACAGCAGATCACCGGGGAGCTGTTTTTT. Residues: CASSIQQITGELFF.

Only one count was recorded for this clone. V is TRBV18 and J is TRBJ2-7; D is uncertain. Trimming took 0 bases from V and 3 from J, leaving 9 bases between them. This CDR3 comprises 14 residues. The germline gives CDR1 KGHSH, CDR2 LQKENI. The CDR3 DNA follows: TGTGCCAGCTCACCACCTAGTCAGAGCTACGAGCAGTACTTC. Translated, it gives CASSPPSQSYEQYF. Variable domain in full (rest from reference TRBV18 and TRBJ2-7): NAGVMQNPRHLVRRRGQEARLRCSPMKGHSHVYWYRQLPEEGLKFMVYLQKENIIDESGMPKERFSAEFPKEGPSILRIQQVVRGDSAAYFCASSPPSQSYEQYFGPGTRLTVT.

This clone came up a few times. The chain combines TRBV6-5 with TRBJ1-2; no firm D call. CDR3 length: 14 residues. Germline V lookup: CDR1 MNHEY, CDR2 SVGAGI. The V gene lost 10 bases and the J gene lost 4 bases, with 19 bases spanning the gap. The CDR3 coding sequence is TGTGCCACGTTAGGTTTGCGGCCGATCTATGGCTACACCTTC. This codes for CATLGLRPIYGYTF.

The chain is built from TRBV14 and TRBJ2-3; D perhaps matches TRBD1 (5 bases). This CDR3 region has 12 residues. CDR1 and CDR2 (germline): SGHDN, FVKESK. Trimming removed 3 bases from V and 5 bases from J, with 6 bases in between. The CDR3 here is CASSHRVDTQYF. The CDR3 DNA is TGTGCCAGCAGCCACAGGGTAGATACGCAGTATTTT.

The chain carries TRBV6-4 and TRBJ2-2, with TRBD1 identical over 9 bases. The CDR3 is made up of 14 amino acids. Germline V gene sequence: CDR1 MRHNA, CDR2 SNTAGT. V lost 6 bases and J lost 6; bases outside the gene matches: 5. This CDR3 reads CASSRDRVSGELFF. For the CDR3, the DNA is TGTGCCAGCAGCCGGGACAGGGTTTCCGGGGAGCTGTTTTTT.

This chain joins TRBV6-5 and TRBJ1-6, with unresolved D. Per the germline V gene, CDR1 is MNHEY and CDR2 is SVGAGI. Trimming took 0 bases from V and 10 from J, leaving 7 bases between them. This CDR3 is built from 13 residues. CDR3 sequence: CASSYSTRSPLHF. The DNA for the CDR3 is TGTGCCAGCAGTTACTCGACGCGATCACCCCTCCACTTT.

This clone occurred a few times. J is TRBJ1-1 and V is TRBV15, with D uncertain. There are 15 residues in the CDR3. The germline V gene has CDR1 LNHNV and CDR2 YYDKDF (reference sequence). Trimming shortened V by 5 bases and J by 1 base, and 14 bases separated the two germline ends. CDR3 loop: CATSPKARANTEAFF. In DNA form, the CDR3 reads TGTGCCACCAGCCCGAAGGCGAGAGCGAACACTGAAGCTTTCTTT.

The rearrangement joins TRBV10-3 to TRBJ1-5; possible D gene TRBD1, 5 bases. Germline CDR1 is ENHRY and CDR2 is SYGVKD. With 5 bases removed from V and 0 bases from J, the gap between germline ends came to 8 bases. CDR3 length: 14 residues. The CDR3 reads CAISQGDSNQPQHF. Written as DNA, the CDR3 is TGTGCCATCAGTCAAGGGGATAGCAATCAGCCCCAGCATTTT.

This clone was recorded a few times. The chain couples TRBV29-1 to TRBJ1-1; D uncertain. Germline V gene lookup returns CDR1 SQVTM and CDR2 ANQGSEA. The V end lost 4 bases, the J end lost 0 bases, and 12 bases lay between the germline ends. The CDR3 runs to 14 residues. The CDR3 loop reads CSVAKAGLNTEAFF. CDR3 coding DNA: TGCAGCGTTGCGAAAGCAGGACTGAACACTGAAGCTTTCTTT.

The V and J genes are TRBV27 and TRBJ1-2, with unresolved D. The V end lost 6 bases, the J end lost 3 bases, and 11 bases lay between the germline ends. Germline CDR1 MNHEY, CDR2 SMNVEV (reference sequence). The CDR3 spans 13 residues. CDR3 sequence reads: CASRQTAHYGYTF. The CDR3 nucleotides are TGTGCCAGCAGGCAAACTGCCCACTATGGCTACACCTTC.

The table lists this clone with a few counts. This rearrangement joins TRBV7-9 to TRBJ2-1, with D unresolved. This CDR3 has 14 residues. V was trimmed by 5 bases and J by 1 base, leaving 9 bases between them. CDR1 and CDR2 from the germline V gene are SEHNR and FQNEAQ (reference sequence). CDR3 amino acids: CASSLSQSYNEQFF. In DNA form, the CDR3 reads TGTGCCAGCAGCCTTAGTCAGTCCTACAATGAGCAGTTCTTC.

J is TRBJ2-7 and V is TRBV6-6; D possibly corresponds to TRBD1 (5 bases). Germline-derived CDR1 and CDR2 are MNHNY and SVGAGI (reference sequence). The CDR3 length is 14 residues. The V gene lost 2 bases and the J gene lost 1 base, with 9 bases spanning the gap. The CDR3 protein is CASSYHRQSYEQYF. CDR3 bases: TGTGCCAGCAGTTACCATCGACAGTCCTACGAGCAGTACTTC.

The CDR3, as DNA: TGTGCCAGCTCTGGAAACACCATATATTTT. This gives the protein CASSGNTIYF. The chain is built from TRBV9 and TRBJ1-3, with D uncertain. The CDR3 extends over 10 amino acids. Trimming left V 7 bases short and J 1 base short, with 0 bases between. The germline V gene encodes CDR1 SGDLS and CDR2 YYNGEE.

This clone showed up just a few times. This sequence joins TRBV11-2 and TRBJ1-2; the match to TRBD1 covers 7 bases. J gave up 4 bases and V 5 bases, and 7 bases lay outside the gene matches. The CDR3 is 14 amino acids. Germline CDR1 SGHAT, CDR2 FQNNGV. The CDR3 loop is CASSPRTGLYGYTF. CDR3 bases: TGTGCCAGCAGCCCTCGGACAGGCCTCTATGGCTACACCTTC.

The J gene is TRBJ2-7, the V gene TRBV28, with 8 nucleotides matching TRBD1. The germline CDR1 and CDR2 sequences are MDHEN and SYDVKM. The CDR3 is made up of 13 amino acids. Trimming at V came to 5 bases and at J to 5 bases, leaving 5 bases not matched to a gene. Written as DNA, the CDR3 is TGTGCCAGCAGTCCAGGGGGCACGGACGAGCAGTACTTC. Its protein is CASSPGGTDEQYF. The full variable domain, its missing parts supplied by reference TRBV28 and TRBJ2-7, is DVKVTQSSRYLVKRTGEKVFLECVQDMDHENMFWYRQDPGLGLRLIYFSYDVKMKEKGDIPEGYSVSREKKERFSLILESASTNQTSMYLCASSPGGTDEQYFGPGTRLTVT.

The V and J genes are TRBV30 and TRBJ2-7; 7 bases line up with TRBD2. Losses at the gene ends were 4 bases for V and 4 bases for J; bases not matched to a gene: 10. CDR1 and CDR2 (germline): GTSNPN, SVGIG (reference sequence). This CDR3 is 14 amino acids long. The CDR3 reads CAWNVGGGGYEQYF. The CDR3 DNA follows: TGTGCCTGGAACGTGGGTGGGGGGGGATACGAGCAGTACTTC.

In this sample, this clone turned up many times. The J gene is TRBJ2-1, the V gene TRBV14; D is perhaps TRBD1 (7 bases). CDR3 length equals 15 residues. Deletions cut 1 base from V and 6 bases from J, with 13 bases between. CDR1 is SGHDN and CDR2 is FVKESK in the germline V gene. The CDR3 sequence: CASSQGRGRGNEQFF. The CDR3 DNA sequence: TGTGCCAGCAGCCAAGGGAGGGGGCGCGGCAATGAGCAGTTCTTC. Complete variable domain (other parts from reference TRBV14 and TRBJ2-1): EAGVTQFPSHSVIEKGQTVTLRCDPISGHDNLYWYRRVMGKEIKFLLHFVKESKQDESGMPNNRFLAERTGGTYSTLKVQPAELEDSGVYFCASSQGRGRGNEQFFGPGTRLTVL.